The rows below give T cell receptor beta chains drawn from one sample of a study of early T cells in non-severe SARS-CoV-2 infection. TCRdb analysed the 5' RACE reads with MiXCR anew, one entry per CDR3 protein. The table lists around 70,000 distinct CDR3 sequences, more than 8.5% of them singletons. The source was whole blood, collected at baseline. The receptors shown here come from an adult who was a healthcare worker with PCR-confirmed SARS-CoV-2 infection or an uninfected control (not recorded which). CDR3s include the opening cysteine and the closing phenylalanine or tryptophan. The D gene is left open where the match is weak. A row's size may be missing; if present it is once, few, many or a size class.

size	D	J	V	CDR3	DNA
many	TRBD1	TRBJ2-4	TRBV6-2/TRBV6-3	CASSYSNDGQGSIRDKLAKNIQYF	TGTGCCAGCAGTTACTCGAATGATGGACAGGGATCGATCAGAGATAAACTAGCCAAAAACATTCAGTACTTC
few	TRBD2	TRBJ2-7	TRBV7-9	CATTRVGLAGFPYEQYF	TGTGCCACGACTCGAGTGGGACTAGCGGGATTCCCCTACGAGCAGTACTTC
.	.	TRBJ2-1	TRBV7-9	CASSLAFPGEGDEQFF	TGTGCCAGCAGCTTAGCGTTTCCGGGAGAGGGCGATGAGCAGTTCTTC
many	TRBD1	TRBJ1-5	TRBV12-3/TRBV12-4	CASSPGGQGGRSQPQHF	TGTGCCAGCAGTCCAGGGGGGCAGGGAGGCAGGAGTCAGCCCCAGCATTTT
many	.	TRBJ2-7	TRBV29-1	CSPRSQYF	TGCAGCCCCCGGTCGCAGTACTTC
.	TRBD2	TRBJ2-1	TRBV4-3	CASSPGGASYNEQFF	TGCGCCAGCAGCCCGGGGGGGGCCTCCTACAATGAGCAGTTCTTC
many	TRBD2	TRBJ2-3	TRBV28	CASSWTSGRSGTQYF	TGTGCCAGCAGCTGGACTAGCGGGAGGTCTGGTACGCAGTATTTT
many	TRBD2	TRBJ2-7	TRBV5-8	CASSFPGLAQRYF	TGTGCCAGCAGCTTCCCGGGACTAGCGCAGCGATACTTC
few	TRBD1	TRBJ2-7	TRBV3-1	CASSTGTVGEQYF	TGTGCCAGCAGCACGGGGACAGTAGGCGAGCAGTACTTC
.	.	TRBJ2-1	TRBV3-1	CASSQDLGLLYNEQFF	TGTGCCAGCAGCCAAGATCTGGGACTGTTATACAATGAGCAGTTCTTC
few	TRBD1	TRBJ2-3	TRBV29-1	CSVEDLRTGGPDTQYF	TGCAGCGTTGAAGACCTCAGGACAGGGGGCCCAGATACGCAGTATTTT
.	TRBD1	TRBJ1-5	TRBV27	CASSATGTGAQPQHF	TGTGCCAGCAGTGCCACCGGGACAGGGGCTCAGCCCCAGCATTTT
.	.	TRBJ2-3	TRBV7-9	CASSSGLGTQYF	TGTGCCAGCAGCTCGGGACTGGGAACGCAGTATTTT
many	TRBD1	TRBJ1-2	TRBV10-3	CASTGTEYGYTF	TGTGCCTCGACCGGGACAGAGTATGGCTACACCTTC